The present T cell receptor beta chain was sequenced within a study of blood T cells in healthy people across ages. PCR was performed a second time for about 7 to 12 cycles using a sample-barcoded 5' primer and a J-beta primer mix. TCRdb re-derived calls from the 5' RACE reads in MiXCR, one entry per CDR3 protein. This repertoire shows under 1,100,000 distinct CDR3 sequences, under 30% found once; its top ten account for approximately 0.79%. General observations from the study: PBMC samples, being unsorted, prevented any conclusive comparison of naive and antigen-experienced cells.

The CDR3 has 14 amino acids. From germline, CDR1 is MNHEY and CDR2 SVGAGI. A few counts support this clonotype. Its antigen is unknown. Its ends do not fully match the called genes, so a read error is possible. The data also belong to a second study, concerning T cells of mothers and their children.

The sequence was collected from a girl between 2 and 10 years old in good health. Sequences were obtained from blood. J is TRBJ2-5 and V is TRBV6-5; the match to TRBD2 covers 8 bases. This chain's CDR3 is CASRWSGGNNERFF. DNA of the CDR3: TGTGCCAGCAGATGGTCGGGAGGGAACAATGAGCGGTTCTTC.